The 13 T cell receptor beta chains below all came from one sample that was sequenced in a study of shared clonotypes between healthy human individuals. Using immunoSEQ multiplex PCR, the repertoire was profiled, and TCRdb retains in-frame clones only, with some absent. The table lists some 2,000,000 clones, 85% to 95% of them singletons. The specimen sequenced was naive CD4+ T cells sorted from blood. Subset denoted: CD45RA+ positively selected. The receptors stem from a man aged 18-30 years in good health.

J is TRBJ2-7 and V is TRBV5-4; 10 bases fit TRBD2. Trimming at V came to 4 bases and at J to 7 bases, leaving 11 bases not matched to a gene. The CDR3 loop spans 15 amino acids. The germline V gene encodes CDR1 SGHNT and CDR2 YYREEE (reference sequence). CDR3 bases: TGTGCCAGCAGCCGTCTAGCGGGAGCAAGTTGGGAGCAGTACTTC. Encoded protein: CASSRLAGASWEQYF.

The chain links TRBV28 to TRBJ2-2, with 13 bases fitting TRBD2. Germline CDR1 MDHEN, CDR2 SYDVKM. V shed 6 bases and J 4 bases; nucleotides not matched to a gene: 2. The CDR3 contains 15 residues. The CDR3 sequence: CASRRTSGSTGELFF. CDR3 sequence (DNA): TGTGCCAGCAGACGGACTAGCGGGAGCACCGGGGAGCTGTTTTTT.

The J gene is TRBJ2-7, the V gene TRBV6-6, with TRBD1 identical over 9 bases. With 2 bases clipped from V and 5 bases from J, the junction kept 7 bases outside the gene matches. The CDR3 totals 15 residues. The germline CDR1 and CDR2 sequences are MNHNY and SVGAGI (reference sequence). The CDR3 is CASSYSGQGMNEQYF. The CDR3 DNA is TGTGCCAGCAGTTACAGTGGACAGGGGATGAACGAGCAGTACTTC.

This clone was seen once. V usage is TRBV30 and J usage is TRBJ2-7; TRBD2 matches at 9 bases. Germline assignment: CDR1 GTSNPN and CDR2 SVGIG (reference sequence). The CDR3 runs to 13 residues. The CDR3 loop is CATGTSNAYEQYF. The CDR3 DNA is TGTGCTACGGGGACTAGCAACGCGTACGAGCAGTACTTC.

The chain combines TRBV10-3 with TRBJ1-1; D is unclear. Trimming left V 0 bases short and J 1 base short, with 9 bases between. The germline V gene encodes CDR1 ENHRY and CDR2 SYGVKD. CDR3 length equals 15 residues. This CDR3 reads CAISESIQRNTEAFF. The CDR3, as DNA: TGTGCCATCAGTGAGTCGATCCAGAGGAACACTGAAGCTTTCTTT.

In this sample, this clone turned up once. DNA for the CDR3: TGTGCCAGCAGCGTTGGGGACAATCAAGGATGGAAACTGTTTTTT. Its protein product is CASSVGDNQGWKLFF. The rearrangement joins TRBV5-6 to TRBJ1-4; D is possibly TRBD1 (6 bases). Per the germline V gene, CDR1 is SGHDT and CDR2 is YYEEEE. This CDR3 is built from 15 residues. V was trimmed by 4 bases and J by 11 bases, leaving 21 bases between them.

The J gene is TRBJ1-6, the V gene TRBV7-8; D gene ambiguous. Trimming pared 2 bases from V and 6 bases from J, leaving 11 bases between. CDR3 length: 15 amino acids. Germline values: CDR1 SGHVS, CDR2 FQNEAQ. The CDR3 nucleotides are TGTGCCAGCAGCTTATATGGGAAGGGTAATTCACCCCTCCACTTT. Translated, it gives CASSLYGKGNSPLHF.

The chain couples TRBV5-1 to TRBJ2-2; 7 bases agree with TRBD2. The V gene's germline CDR1 is SGHRS and CDR2 YFSETQ. The CDR3 is 16 residues long. Trimming removed 10 bases from V and 6 bases from J; junction bases left unmatched: 18. DNA of the CDR3: TGCGCCTCCTCACCGGGAGGACTAGGGTTTTCCGGGGAGCTGTTTTTT. Protein: CASSPGGLGFSGELFF.

The rearrangement uses TRBV13 and TRBJ2-5, with 10 bases identical to TRBD2. V trimming: 4 bases; J trimming: 1 base; junction bases outside the gene matches: 6. The germline V gene encodes CDR1 PRHDT and CDR2 FYEKMQ (reference sequence). The CDR3 spans 16 residues. The CDR3: CASSSSLAGTQETQYF. The DNA for the CDR3 is TGTGCCAGCAGCTCCTCACTAGCGGGGACCCAAGAGACCCAGTACTTC.

The chain couples TRBV27 to TRBJ1-1; D possibly corresponds to TRBD1 (5 bases). The CDR3 spans 16 residues. V was cut by 5 bases and J by 3 bases, with 19 bases left in between. Germline V gives CDR1 MNHEY, CDR2 SMNVEV (reference sequence). The CDR3 is CASSPLPPGQDTEAFF. CDR3 in DNA: TGTGCCAGCAGTCCCCTCCCCCCGGGGCAGGACACTGAAGCTTTCTTT.

This chain joins TRBV4-1 and TRBJ1-5; TRBD1 matches 11 bases. The CDR3 is made up of 17 amino acids. Germline CDR1 reads MGHRA; CDR2 reads YSYEKL. Trimming took 5 bases from V and 2 from J; bases not matched to a gene: 8. The DNA of the CDR3 is TGCGCCAGCAGCGACCGGACAGGGGGCCGGGGCAATCAGCCCCAGCATTTT. This encodes CASSDRTGGRGNQPQHF.

The chain is built from TRBV5-1 and TRBJ2-2; D gene ambiguous. With 4 bases removed from V and 5 bases from J, the gap between germline ends came to 18 bases. CDR3 length equals 16 residues. Germline CDR1 SGHRS, CDR2 YFSETQ. The CDR3 protein is CASSLDSLLRTGELFF. The CDR3 nucleotides are TGCGCCAGCAGCCTTGATTCCCTATTGAGGACCGGGGAGCTGTTTTTT.

The chain combines TRBV25-1 with TRBJ2-7; 8 bases align to TRBD1. V dropped 0 bases and J dropped 5; count of bases not matched to a gene: 9. CDR1 and CDR2 from the germline V gene are MGHDK and SYGVNS. The CDR3 has 16 amino acids. The DNA for the CDR3 is TGTGCCAGCAGTGAATATACCCCAGGGGGCGGCCACGAGCAGTACTTC. This gives the protein CASSEYTPGGGHEQYF.